The table lists the clone carrying this T cell receptor beta chain with a count of one. The antigen is not known. Alongside a J-beta primer mix, a sample-barcoded 5' primer served in a second PCR lasting about 7 to 12 cycles. TCRdb reprocessed the 5' RACE reads via MiXCR and lists one record per CDR3 protein. The data contain about 1.8 million distinct CDR3 sequences, about 50% of them seen just once; the ten biggest clones take up approximately 2.1%. This entry comes from a study of blood T cells in healthy people across ages. Whole-study results and caveats: Long-lived donors had more naive CD4+ cells and higher diversity than aged donors.

The clonotype was recovered from a woman in her thirties or forties in good health. Sequencing was done on a sample of blood.

The CDR3 coding sequence is TGTGCCAGCGCCCACTCCAGGGGCGAGGGAACTGAAGCTTTCTTT. Translating gives CASAHSRGEGTEAFF. The chain employs TRBV9 and TRBJ1-1, with a possible D match to TRBD1 (6 bases). Germline-derived CDR1 and CDR2 are SGDLS and YYNGEE. V was cut by 7 bases and J by 5 bases, with 21 bases left in between. The CDR3 totals 15 residues. The entire variable domain, with the rest obtained from reference TRBV9 and TRBJ1-1, is as follows: DSGVTQTPKHLITATGQRVTLRCSPRSGDLSVYWYQQSLDQGLQFLIQYYNGEERAKGNILERFSAQQFPDLHSELNLSSLELGDSALYFCASAHSRGEGTEAFFGQGTRLTVV.